The 27 T cell receptor beta chains reported below all come from one sample, sequenced in a study of blood T cell repertoires in COVID-19. This table comes from immunoSEQ multiplex PCR, and its TCRdb copy is limited to in-frame clones, with some not included. The data show 250,000 to 300,000 clones, about nine tenths seen once. The sequenced material came from peripheral blood. These receptor sequences come from a woman aged 25-40 years with active or convalescent COVID-19.

This clone was observed at least ten times. The chain has TRBV6-4 and TRBJ1-2; D is perhaps TRBD1 (6 bases). V shed 3 bases and J shed 2 bases, with 7 bases lying between them. The CDR3 spans 13 residues. Germline values: CDR1 MRHNA, CDR2 SNTAGT. In DNA form, the CDR3 reads TGTGCCAGCAGTGAGGGGGCGAACTATGGCTACACCTTC. Its translation is CASSEGANYGYTF.

V and J are TRBV9 and TRBJ2-2; TRBD1 matches 7 bases. CDR3 length: 15 amino acids. After removal of 4 bases from V and 6 bases from J, the junction contained 9 bases not matched to a gene. The germline V gene has CDR1 SGDLS and CDR2 YYNGEE. The CDR3 DNA reads TGTGCCAGCAGCACCCGACAGGGCTCACCCGGGGAGCTGTTTTTT. Translated, it gives CASSTRQGSPGELFF. Combining the CDR3 with reference TRBV9 and TRBJ2-2 gives the whole variable domain DSGVTQTPKHLITATGQRVTLRCSPRSGDLSVYWYQQSLDQGLQFLIQYYNGEERAKGNILERFSAQQFPDLHSELNLSSLELGDSALYFCASSTRQGSPGELFFGEGSRLTVL.

The J gene is TRBJ2-3, the V gene TRBV7-9; D possibly corresponds to TRBD2 (7 bases). The germline gives CDR1 SEHNR, CDR2 FQNEAQ (reference sequence). The CDR3 has 16 amino acids. Trimming took off 4 bases at V and 4 bases at J, with 18 bases between the two ends. The DNA of the CDR3 is TGTGCCAGCAGCTCCCCCCCGGGGGGCAACGCAGATACGCAGTATTTT. This translates into CASSSPPGGNADTQYF. The whole variable domain, remainder taken from reference TRBV7-9 and TRBJ2-3, is DTGVSQNPRHKITKRGQNVTFRCDPISEHNRLYWYRQTLGQGPEFLTYFQNEAQLEKSRLLSDRFSAERPKGSFSTLEIQRTEQGDSAMYLCASSSPPGGNADTQYFGPGTRLTVL.

The rearrangement uses TRBV28 and TRBJ2-7, with TRBD1 matching over 7 bases. The CDR3 sequence is 13 residues long. V trimming: 5 bases; J trimming: 3 bases; junction bases outside the gene matches: 4. In germline, CDR1 is MDHEN, CDR2 SYDVKM. The CDR3 nucleotides read TGTGCCAGCAGTGTCGGGACAGTCTACGAGCAGTACTTC. It encodes CASSVGTVYEQYF.

This sequence joins TRBV27 and TRBJ2-1; 7 positions match TRBD1. The CDR3 consists of 14 residues. The ends lost 5 bases at V and 10 bases at J; junction bases unmatched: 11. Germline V gives CDR1 MNHEY, CDR2 SMNVEV (reference sequence). CDR3 nucleotides: TGTGCCAGCAGTCTTAGAGACAGGGCCGGGGAGCAGTTCTTC. Translating gives CASSLRDRAGEQFF.

V gene TRBV21-1 combines with J gene TRBJ2-7; the D segment call TRBD2 is taken from the table without a DNA check. TRBV21-1 is a pseudogene locus. The CDR3 loop spans 15 amino acids. This chain's CDR3 is CASQAGGRPSYEQYF. CDR3 coding DNA: TGTGCCAGCCAAGCGGGGGGGCGGCCGTCCTACGAGCAGTACTTC.

This clone showed up just a few times. The chain recombines TRBV4-2 with TRBJ2-7; the match to TRBD1 covers 9 bases. With 1 base clipped from V and 6 bases from J, the junction kept 7 bases outside the gene matches. The CDR3 spans 15 residues. The V gene's germline CDR1 is LGHNA and CDR2 YNFKEQ. The CDR3 is CASSQGTGEQGEQYF. CDR3 coding DNA: TGTGCCAGCAGCCAAGGGACAGGGGAACAGGGCGAGCAGTACTTC.

The chain has TRBV28 and TRBJ2-2; no clear D. Deletions cut 6 bases from V and 7 bases from J, with 6 bases between. The germline gives CDR1 MDHEN, CDR2 SYDVKM. The CDR3 is 11 residues long. The chain's CDR3 is CASSLYGELFF. For the CDR3, the DNA is TGTGCCAGCAGCCTCTACGGGGAGCTGTTTTTT.

The chain couples TRBV10-3 to TRBJ1-1; D is unresolved. Germline V gene lookup returns CDR1 ENHRY and CDR2 SYGVKD. The ends were cut back, 1 base at V and 1 base at J, with 10 bases in the middle. The CDR3 sequence is 15 residues long. The CDR3 nucleotides read TGTGCCATCAGTGAGTTTGGCCCACCGAACACTGAAGCTTTCTTT. It yields the protein CAISEFGPPNTEAFF.

This chain joins TRBV6-5 and TRBJ1-1; no clear D. Trimming left V 6 bases short and J 0 bases short, with 11 bases between. CDR3 length equals 14 residues. CDR1 is MNHEY and CDR2 is SVGAGI in the germline V gene. The CDR3 nucleotides are TGTGCCAGCAGAGGTGCCAGGTTGAACACTGAAGCTTTCTTT. Its protein product is CASRGARLNTEAFF.

This chain uses TRBV6-5 with TRBJ2-1; 8 bases agree with TRBD1. CDR1 is MNHEY, CDR2 SVGAGI, per germline. Unmatched junction bases numbered 11, after V lost 7 bases and J lost 6 bases. The length of the CDR3 is 15 residues. CDR3 sequence (DNA): TGTGCCAGCATCCCCTCGCAGGGGGCTGGCAATGAGCAGTTCTTC. Its protein is CASIPSQGAGNEQFF.

The V call is TRBV7-3, the J call TRBJ2-1; 12 nucleotides line up with TRBD2. V lost 6 bases to trimming and J lost 7 bases; unmatched junction nucleotides: 4. The CDR3 loop spans 14 amino acids. The germline gives CDR1 SGHTA, CDR2 FQGTGA. In DNA form, the CDR3 reads TGTGCCAGCAGTAAGGGGACTAGCGGGAATGAGCAGTTCTTC. Its protein product is CASSKGTSGNEQFF.

The V gene is TRBV5-1, the J gene TRBJ1-1, with 10 bases aligning to TRBD1. Germline V gene data show CDR1 as SGHRS and CDR2 as YFSETQ. The CDR3 is made up of 16 amino acids. The V gene end was trimmed by 6 bases and the J gene end by 0 bases; junction bases not matched to a gene: 8. The DNA of the CDR3 is TGCGCCAGCACCTCCGGGACAGGGGTGATGAACACTGAAGCTTTCTTT. Its translation is CASTSGTGVMNTEAFF.

The CDR3 nucleotides are TGTGCCAGCAATCCCCATAGGGGGCCCCTTGAAGCTTTCTTT. As protein: CASNPHRGPLEAFF. V and J are TRBV6-5 and TRBJ1-1, with TRBD1 matching 7 bases. The length of the CDR3 is 14 residues. Germline V lookup: CDR1 MNHEY, CDR2 SVGAGI. The J segment lost 7 bases and the V segment lost 7 bases, leaving 12 bases of the junction unmatched.

The rearrangement joins TRBV29-1 to TRBJ2-6, with 8 bases aligning to TRBD1. Unmatched junction bases numbered 3, after V lost 6 bases and J lost 2 bases. CDR3 length equals 14 residues. Germline V CDR1 and CDR2: SQVTM, ANQGSEA. As DNA, the CDR3 is TGCAGCGTGACAGGGGAGACTGGGGCCAACGTCCTGACTTTC. Encoded protein: CSVTGETGANVLTF.

The CDR3 sequence: CASSYRDRVDQPQHF. The CDR3 bases are TGTGCCAGCAGTTACCGTGACAGGGTGGATCAGCCCCAGCATTTT. J is TRBJ1-5 and V is TRBV6-2 or TRBV6-3, with TRBD1 identical over 7 bases. This CDR3 has 15 residues. From germline, CDR1 is MNHEY and CDR2 SVGEGT. The V gene end was trimmed by 2 bases and the J gene end by 5 bases; junction bases not matched to a gene: 6.

The V and J genes are TRBV19 and TRBJ1-4; 7 nucleotides line up with TRBD1. Germline V gene lookup returns CDR1 LNHDA and CDR2 SQIVND (reference sequence). V lost 6 bases, J lost 14 bases, and 9 bases stayed unmatched. CDR3 size: 12 residues. The CDR3 DNA reads as TGTGCCAGTAGCCTTCCCGACAGGGCTCTGTTTTTT. Its protein is CASSLPDRALFF. The entire variable domain, with the rest obtained from reference TRBV19 and TRBJ1-4, is as follows: DGGITQSPKYLFRKEGQNVTLSCEQNLNHDAMYWYRQDPGQGLRLIYYSQIVNDFQKGDIAEGYSVSREKKESFPLTVTSAQKNPTAFYLCASSLPDRALFFGSGTQLSVL.

The rearrangement joins TRBV25-1 to TRBJ1-1; weak D call: TRBD1 (5 bases). Germline-derived CDR1 and CDR2 are MGHDK and SYGVNS. There are 12 residues in the CDR3. V was trimmed by 7 bases and J by 3 bases, leaving 9 bases between them. CDR3 coding DNA: TGTGCCAGCAAGGAGGGGTACACTGAAGCTTTCTTT. Its translation is CASKEGYTEAFF.

This chain connects TRBV18 to TRBJ2-1; maybe TRBD1 (6 bases). V lost 4 bases to trimming and J lost 0 bases, with 10 bases between them. The germline CDR1 and CDR2 sequences are KGHSH and LQKENI. The CDR3 has 15 amino acids. CDR3 residues: CASSLLDSSYNEQFF. Written as DNA, the CDR3 is TGTGCCAGCTCACTACTGGACAGCTCCTACAATGAGCAGTTCTTC.

The chain couples TRBV6-5 to TRBJ2-3; 7 nucleotides line up with TRBD1. This CDR3 region has 15 residues. V shed 6 bases, J shed 2 bases, and the junction held 8 bases outside the gene matches. The germline V gene encodes CDR1 MNHEY and CDR2 SVGAGI. In DNA, the CDR3 is TGTGCCAGCAGCCTACAGGGGTGGAACACAGATACGCAGTATTTT. It translates to CASSLQGWNTDTQYF.

The chain employs TRBV6-5 and TRBJ2-4; weak D call: TRBD1 (6 bases). This CDR3 has 13 residues. CDR1 MNHEY and CDR2 SVGAGI come from the germline V gene. V lost 6 bases to trimming and J lost 6 bases, with 12 bases between them. The CDR3 spells CASSTKQGNIQYF. The CDR3 DNA reads as TGTGCCAGCAGCACAAAACAGGGAAACATTCAGTACTTC.

This chain links TRBV30 with TRBJ1-3; tentatively, D is TRBD1 (5 bases). Germline values: CDR1 GTSNPN, CDR2 SVGIG (reference sequence). The ends were cut back, 3 bases at V and 0 bases at J, with 12 bases in the middle. The length of the CDR3 is 15 residues. Here the CDR3 DNA reads TGTGCCTGGAGGGAGCCCGGGGGCTCTGGAAACACCATATATTTT. Encoded protein: CAWREPGGSGNTIYF.

The V call is TRBV28, the J call TRBJ1-4; D uncertain. This CDR3 comprises 15 residues. The ends were cut back, 3 bases at V and 8 bases at J, with 16 bases in the middle. Germline CDR1 and CDR2: MDHEN and SYDVKM. The CDR3 nucleotides are TGTGCCAGCAGTTTTGGGCTCCGGGGAGGGGAAAAACTGTTTTTT. Translating it yields CASSFGLRGGEKLFF.

This clone appeared once. The chain combines TRBV6-6 with TRBJ1-2; 8 bases fit TRBD1. Germline trimming cut 8 bases from V and 3 bases from J; bases unmatched to any gene: 2. Per the germline V gene, CDR1 is MNHNY and CDR2 is SVGAGI (reference sequence). The CDR3 loop spans 12 amino acids. The CDR3 DNA follows: TGTGCCAGCCTGGACAGGGACTATGGCTACACCTTC. This sequence encodes CASLDRDYGYTF.

V gene TRBV6-1 combines with J gene TRBJ2-5; 10 nucleotides align to TRBD2. Unmatched junction bases numbered 0, after V lost 0 bases and J lost 2 bases. The CDR3 has 15 amino acids. Germline V gene data show CDR1 as MNHNS and CDR2 as SASEGT. The CDR3 loop is CASSEAAGGQETQYF. As DNA, the CDR3 is TGTGCCAGCAGTGAAGCAGCGGGGGGGCAAGAGACCCAGTACTTC.

This clone was detected only a few times. The chain joins TRBV12-3 or TRBV12-4 to TRBJ1-4; unclear D gene. CDR3 length: 13 amino acids. The V end was cut by 6 bases, the J end by 5 bases, with 10 bases between. For the CDR3, the DNA is TGTGCCAGCAGGGAGGAACAGAATGAAAAACTGTTTTTT. This translates into CASREEQNEKLFF.

J is TRBJ1-1 and V is TRBV3-1 (or the pseudogene TRBV3-2); TRBD1 matches at 8 bases. Germline V CDR1 and CDR2: LGHDT, YNNKEL (reference sequence). This CDR3 has 16 residues. J was trimmed by 0 bases and V by 4 bases; bases with no gene match: 7. The DNA for the CDR3 is TGTGCCAGCAGCCTAGGGACAGGCAGCATGAACACTGAAGCTTTCTTT. The encoded protein is CASSLGTGSMNTEAFF.